This T cell receptor (beta chain) was found in a study of T cells in localized non-small cell lung cancer. Study results and limitations: With higher T cell density in blood came longer overall survival. T cell clonality was highest in uninvolved adjacent lung, above tumor.

To note about this clone: Its antigen is not identified.

Sequencing was performed with immunoSEQ multiplex PCR; in TCRdb, only in-frame clones are kept and a portion is missing. Of over 20,000 clones listed, about 88% are singletons. The TCR originated in a female donor aged 60 or older with stage I lung adenocarcinoma. Here the sequenced sample was peripheral blood, taken before any cancer treatment.

In DNA form, the CDR3 reads TGCGCCAGCAGCCGTGAAGGAGCTGAAGCTTTCTTT. Amino acid sequence: CASSREGAEAFF. The gene calls are TRBV5-1 and TRBJ1-1; unclear D gene. Germline CDR1 is SGHRS and CDR2 is YFSETQ. Trimming shortened V by 4 bases and J by 6 bases, and 10 bases separated the two germline ends. CDR3 size: 12 residues.